This T cell receptor beta chain comes out of a study of T-cell memory formation after mild COVID-19. The CDR3 spans 12 residues. With 6 bases removed from V and 0 bases from J, the gap between germline ends came to 6 bases. This clonotype was counted ten times or more. The antigen is undetermined. Findings and caveats of the study: CD4+ contracting clones were found mainly in CM and EM, and CD8+ ones in EMRA.

From 5'RACE with constant-segment primers came TCR alpha and TCR beta cDNA libraries that carried sample barcodes and UMIs. Via MiXCR, TCRdb re-called the 5' RACE reads, giving one row per CDR3 protein. This table holds approximately 480,000 distinct CDR3 sequences, roughly 18% found once. This sequence was found in an adult woman who had mild COVID-19 (a few samples of this study predate the infection). Cell type and time point are not known. Sequenced material: PBMCs or a T cell subset sorted from them (not recorded which). The V and J genes are TRBV12-3 or TRBV12-4 and TRBJ2-7, with D perhaps being TRBD1 or TRBD2 (5 bases each). The CDR3 DNA sequence: TGTGCCAGCAGGGGGGACTCCTACGAGCAGTACTTC. Protein product: CASRGDSYEQYF.